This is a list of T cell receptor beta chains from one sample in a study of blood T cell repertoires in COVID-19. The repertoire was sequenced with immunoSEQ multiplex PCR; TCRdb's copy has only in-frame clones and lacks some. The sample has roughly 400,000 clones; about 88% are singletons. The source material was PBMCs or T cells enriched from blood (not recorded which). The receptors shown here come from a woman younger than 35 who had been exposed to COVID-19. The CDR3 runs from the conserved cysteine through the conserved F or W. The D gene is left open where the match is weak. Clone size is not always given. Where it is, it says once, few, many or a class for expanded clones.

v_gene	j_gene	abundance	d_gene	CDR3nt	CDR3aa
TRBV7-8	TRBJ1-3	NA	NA	TGTGCCAGCAGCTTAGCGGAGGGTGGAAACACCATATATTTT	CASSLAEGGNTIYF
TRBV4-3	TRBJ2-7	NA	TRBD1	TGCGCCAGCAGCCAAGATTCGGTTGAAGGGACAGGGTACTACGAGCAGTACTTC	CASSQDSVEGTGYYEQYF
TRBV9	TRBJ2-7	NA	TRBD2	TGTGCCAGCAGCGTATCCGGGACTAGCGGGACCGAGCAGTACTTC	CASSVSGTSGTEQYF
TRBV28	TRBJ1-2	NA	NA	TGTGCCAGCAGTTTAGGCAGGGCCCTTAACTATGGCTACACCTTC	CASSLGRALNYGYTF
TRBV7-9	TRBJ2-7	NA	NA	TGTGCCAGCAGCTTAGTCTCGGCAGGGTGGGGCGAGCAGTACTTC	CASSLVSAGWGEQYF
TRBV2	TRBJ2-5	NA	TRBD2	TGTGCCAGCAGCGCCGGACTAGCGGGGGGGGAGACCCAGTACTTC	CASSAGLAGGETQYF
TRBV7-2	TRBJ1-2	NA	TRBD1	TGTGCCAGCAGCACCCGGGACAGGGGGCGTGATGGCTACACCTTC	CASSTRDRGRDGYTF
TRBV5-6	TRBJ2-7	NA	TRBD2	TGTGCCAGCAGCTGGGGGACTAGCGGGAGTTTCGAGCAGTACTTC	CASSWGTSGSFEQYF
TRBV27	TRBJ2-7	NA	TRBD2	TGTGCCAGCAGTTTATACAGCGGGGGAACCTACGAGCAGTACTTC	CASSLYSGGTYEQYF
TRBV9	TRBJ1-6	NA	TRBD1	TGTGCCAGCAGCGTAGAGGTAGGGGGCTCGGGGAATTCACCCCTCCACTTT	CASSVEVGGSGNSPLHF
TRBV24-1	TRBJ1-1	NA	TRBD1	TGTGCCACCAGTTTGGGACCTTCCGGGACAGGGGGGAACACTGAAGCTTTCTTT	CATSLGPSGTGGNTEAFF
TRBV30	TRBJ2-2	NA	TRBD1	TGTGCCTGGACCCGACAATTGACAGGGACCGGGGAGCTGTTTTTT	CAWTRQLTGTGELFF
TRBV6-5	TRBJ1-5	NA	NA	TGTGCCAGCTCACAGGGTTTCAATCAGCCCCAGCATTTT	CASSQGFNQPQHF
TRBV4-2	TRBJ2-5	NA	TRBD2	TGTGCCAGCAGCCGCATAAGATCCGGGACTAGCGAGACCCAAGAGACCCAGTACTTC	CASSRIRSGTSETQETQYF
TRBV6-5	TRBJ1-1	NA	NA	TGTGCCAGCCCCCGGGACACTTTCATGAACACTGAAGCTTTCTTT	CASPRDTFMNTEAFF
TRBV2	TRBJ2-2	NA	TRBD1	TGTGCCAGCAGGGCCGGGACAGGGTTAACCGGGGAGCTGTTTTTT	CASRAGTGLTGELFF
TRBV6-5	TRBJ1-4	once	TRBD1	TGTGCCAGCAGAGTCACAGGGGCTGGTGAAAAACTGTTTTTT	CASRVTGAGEKLFF
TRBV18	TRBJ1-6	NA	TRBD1	TGTGCCAGCTCACCCGGCGGACAGGGGGCCAATTCACCCCTCCACTTT	CASSPGGQGANSPLHF
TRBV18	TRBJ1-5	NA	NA	TGTGCCAGCTCACCGGGGGGTGACAATCAGCCCCAGCATTTT	CASSPGGDNQPQHF
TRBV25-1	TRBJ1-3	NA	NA	TGTGCCAGCAGTGAATTCAGGGCATCTGGAAACACCATATATTTT	CASSEFRASGNTIYF
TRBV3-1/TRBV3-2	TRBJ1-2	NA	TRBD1	TGTGCCAGCAGCTACAGGGGAAACTATGGCTACACCTTC	CASSYRGNYGYTF
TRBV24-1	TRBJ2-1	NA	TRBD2	TGTGCCACCAGTGATTATTCCGCGGGGGATGTGTGGAATGAGCAGTTCTTC	CATSDYSAGDVWNEQFF
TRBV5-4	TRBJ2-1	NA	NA	TGTGCCAGCAGCTTGTCTCCCCCGAATGAGCAGTTCTTC	CASSLSPPNEQFF
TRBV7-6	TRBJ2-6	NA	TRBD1	TGTGCCAGCAGCCCACGACAGGGACGGGCCTCTGGGGCCAACGTCCTGACTTTC	CASSPRQGRASGANVLTF
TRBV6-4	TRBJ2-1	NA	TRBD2	TGTGCCAGCAGTGACTCAGCGGGGGGGCCCCATGAGCAGTTCTTC	CASSDSAGGPHEQFF
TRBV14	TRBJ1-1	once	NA	TGTGCCAGCAGCCAAGGCGGGACCACTGAAGCTTTCTTT	CASSQGGTTEAFF
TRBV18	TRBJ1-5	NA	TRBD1	TGTGCCAGCTCACTTGCAGGGGGAAGCAATCAGCCCCAGCATTTT	CASSLAGGSNQPQHF
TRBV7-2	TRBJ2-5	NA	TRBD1	TGTGCCAGCAGCTTAGAAAGGACAGGGGGTCAGTACTTC	CASSLERTGGQYF
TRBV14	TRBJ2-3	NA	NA	TGTGCCAGCAGCCAAGGAGGAACAGGCGCCACAGATACGCAGTATTTT	CASSQGGTGATDTQYF
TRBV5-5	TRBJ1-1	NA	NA	TGTGCCAGCAGCGCCGGCGGGAACACTGAAGCTTTCTTT	CASSAGGNTEAFF
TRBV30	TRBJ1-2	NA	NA	TGTGCCTGGTCGAGGGTGGGTGCTGGCTACACCTTC	CAWSRVGAGYTF
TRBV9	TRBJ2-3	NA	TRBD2	TGTGCCAGCAGCGTTAGTTCGGGAGGCTCAAGAATCACAGATACGCAGTATTTT	CASSVSSGGSRITDTQYF
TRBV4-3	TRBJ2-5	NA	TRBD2	TGCGCCAGCAGCCAAGACGGGGCGGGGGGGCCCCACGAGACCCAGTACTTC	CASSQDGAGGPHETQYF
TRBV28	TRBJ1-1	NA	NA	TGTGCCAGCAGTCCACAGGGAAGTACTGAAGCTTTCTTT	CASSPQGSTEAFF
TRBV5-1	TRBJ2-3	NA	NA	TGCGCCAGCAGCTTGGCCAGGCCGGCAGATACGCAGTATTTT	CASSLARPADTQYF
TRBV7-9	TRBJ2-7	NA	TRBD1	TGTGCCAGCAGCCAGGGACAGGGCATCGAGCAGTACTTC	CASSQGQGIEQYF
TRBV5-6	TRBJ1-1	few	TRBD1	TGTGCCAGCAACCCGGGACAGGGAGCGGGGGAAGCTTTCTTT	CASNPGQGAGEAFF
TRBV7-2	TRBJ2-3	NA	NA	TGTGCCAGCAGCCGCCTTCCGGGACAAGGCACAGATACGCAGTATTTT	CASSRLPGQGTDTQYF
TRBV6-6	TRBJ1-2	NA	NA	TGTGCCAGCAGTTACGACAGGAAAGGCTACACCTTC	CASSYDRKGYTF
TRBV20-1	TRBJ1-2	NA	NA	TGCAGTGCTAGTAAAGGAGACGACTATGGCTACACCTTC	CSASKGDDYGYTF
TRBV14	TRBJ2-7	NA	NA	TGTGCCAGCAGCCGCTGGGACTTGGATTACGAGCAGTACTTC	CASSRWDLDYEQYF
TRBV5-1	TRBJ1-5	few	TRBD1	TGCGCCAGCAGCCCCGGGACAGGGAATCAGCCCCAGCATTTT	CASSPGTGNQPQHF
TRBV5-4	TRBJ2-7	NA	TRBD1	TGTGCCAGCAGCACGGGACAGGGGCTCTACGAGCAGTACTTC	CASSTGQGLYEQYF
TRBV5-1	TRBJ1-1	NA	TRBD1	TGCGCCAGCAGCTCTGGGACAGGGGAGGACACTGAAGCTTTCTTT	CASSSGTGEDTEAFF
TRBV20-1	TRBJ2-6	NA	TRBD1	TGCAGTGCTAGTGACAGGGTCTTCTCTGGGGCCAACGTCCTGACTTTC	CSASDRVFSGANVLTF
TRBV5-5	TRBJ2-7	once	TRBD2	TGTGCCAGCAGCTTTGCCAGACTAGCCGTTACGGTTTACGAGCAGTACTTC	CASSFARLAVTVYEQYF
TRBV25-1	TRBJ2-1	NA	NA	TGTGCCAGCAGTCCGAGTAAGGACAGCCTCCTACCCTTAAATGAGCAGTTCTTC	CASSPSKDSLLPLNEQFF
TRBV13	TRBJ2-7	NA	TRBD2	TGTGCCAGCAGCTTAAGGACGGGACTAGCGGCCTACGAGCAGTACTTC	CASSLRTGLAAYEQYF
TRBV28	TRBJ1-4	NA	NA	TGTGCCAGCAGAGCTAGGGCCCAGGGAGGTGAAAAACTGTTTTTT	CASRARAQGGEKLFF
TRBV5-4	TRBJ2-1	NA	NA	TGTGCCAGCAGCTGGCCGGGAAACAATGAGCAGTTCTTC	CASSWPGNNEQFF